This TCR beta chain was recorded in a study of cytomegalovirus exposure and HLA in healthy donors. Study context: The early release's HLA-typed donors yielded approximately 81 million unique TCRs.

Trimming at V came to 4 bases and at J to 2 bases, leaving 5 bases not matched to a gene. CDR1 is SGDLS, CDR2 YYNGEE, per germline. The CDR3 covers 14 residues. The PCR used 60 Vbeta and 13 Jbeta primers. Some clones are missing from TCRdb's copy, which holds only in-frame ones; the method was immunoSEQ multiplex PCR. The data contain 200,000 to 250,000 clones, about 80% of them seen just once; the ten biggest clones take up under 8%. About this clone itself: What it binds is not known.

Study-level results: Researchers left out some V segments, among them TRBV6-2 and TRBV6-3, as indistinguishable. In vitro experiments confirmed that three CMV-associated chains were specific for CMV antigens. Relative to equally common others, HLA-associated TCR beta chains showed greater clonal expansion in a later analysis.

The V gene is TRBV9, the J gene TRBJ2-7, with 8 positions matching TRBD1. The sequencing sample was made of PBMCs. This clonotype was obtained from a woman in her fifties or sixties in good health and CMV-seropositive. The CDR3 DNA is TGTGCCAGCAGCTACCGGGACAGGACCTACGAGCAGTACTTC. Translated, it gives CASSYRDRTYEQYF.